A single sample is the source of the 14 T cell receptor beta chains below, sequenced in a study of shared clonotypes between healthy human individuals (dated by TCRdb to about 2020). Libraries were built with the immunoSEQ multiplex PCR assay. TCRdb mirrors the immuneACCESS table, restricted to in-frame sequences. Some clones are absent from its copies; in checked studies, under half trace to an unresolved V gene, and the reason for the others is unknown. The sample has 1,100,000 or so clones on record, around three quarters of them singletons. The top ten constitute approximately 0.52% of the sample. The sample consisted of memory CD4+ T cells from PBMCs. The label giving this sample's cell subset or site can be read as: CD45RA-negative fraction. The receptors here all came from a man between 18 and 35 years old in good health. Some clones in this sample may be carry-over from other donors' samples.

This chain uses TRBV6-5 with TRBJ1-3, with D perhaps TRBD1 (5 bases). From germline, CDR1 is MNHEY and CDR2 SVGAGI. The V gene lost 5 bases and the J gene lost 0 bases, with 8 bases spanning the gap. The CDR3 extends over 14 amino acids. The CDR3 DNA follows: TGTGCCAGCAGTCGAGGGGTCTCTGGAAACACCATATATTTT. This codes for CASSRGVSGNTIYF.

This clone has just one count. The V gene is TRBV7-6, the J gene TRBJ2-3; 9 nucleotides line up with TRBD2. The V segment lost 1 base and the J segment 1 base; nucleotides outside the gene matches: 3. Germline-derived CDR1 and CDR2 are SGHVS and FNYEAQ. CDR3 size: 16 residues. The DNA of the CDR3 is TGTGCCAGCAGCTTAGAGGTAGCGGGGGGCACAGATACGCAGTATTTT. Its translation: CASSLEVAGGTDTQYF.

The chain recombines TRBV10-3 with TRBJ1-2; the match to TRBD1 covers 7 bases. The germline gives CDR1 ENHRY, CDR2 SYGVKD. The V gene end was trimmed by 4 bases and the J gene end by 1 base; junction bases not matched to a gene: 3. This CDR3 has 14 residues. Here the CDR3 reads CAISVDRSNYGYTF. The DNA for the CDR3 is TGTGCCATCAGTGTGGACAGGAGTAACTATGGCTACACCTTC.

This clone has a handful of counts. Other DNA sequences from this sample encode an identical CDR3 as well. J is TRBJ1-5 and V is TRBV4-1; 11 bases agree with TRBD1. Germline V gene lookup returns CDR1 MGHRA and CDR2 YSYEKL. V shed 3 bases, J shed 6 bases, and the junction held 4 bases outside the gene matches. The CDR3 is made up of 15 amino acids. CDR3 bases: TGCGCCAGCAGCCACCCGGGACAGGGGGGTCAGCCCCAGCATTTT. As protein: CASSHPGQGGQPQHF.

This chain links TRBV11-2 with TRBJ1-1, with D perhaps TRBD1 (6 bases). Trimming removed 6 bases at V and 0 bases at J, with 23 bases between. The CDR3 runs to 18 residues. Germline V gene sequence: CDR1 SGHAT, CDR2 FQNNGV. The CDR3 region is CASSYRRTGSVVNTEAFF. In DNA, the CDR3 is TGTGCCAGCAGTTATCGACGCACAGGGTCGGTAGTGAACACTGAAGCTTTCTTT.

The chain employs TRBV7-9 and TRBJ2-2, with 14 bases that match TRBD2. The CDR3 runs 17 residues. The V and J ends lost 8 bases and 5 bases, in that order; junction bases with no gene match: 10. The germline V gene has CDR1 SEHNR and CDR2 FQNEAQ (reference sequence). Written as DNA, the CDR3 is TGTGCCAGCGTCCCGGGACTAGCGGGAGTTCAGACCGGGGAGCTGTTTTTT. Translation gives CASVPGLAGVQTGELFF.

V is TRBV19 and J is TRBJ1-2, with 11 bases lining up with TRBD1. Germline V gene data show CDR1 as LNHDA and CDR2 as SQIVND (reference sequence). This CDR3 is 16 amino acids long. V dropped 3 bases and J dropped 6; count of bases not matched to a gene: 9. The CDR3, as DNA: TGTGCCAGTAGTATTGCTGGGACAGGGGGTTTTAATGGCTACACCTTC. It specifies CASSIAGTGGFNGYTF.

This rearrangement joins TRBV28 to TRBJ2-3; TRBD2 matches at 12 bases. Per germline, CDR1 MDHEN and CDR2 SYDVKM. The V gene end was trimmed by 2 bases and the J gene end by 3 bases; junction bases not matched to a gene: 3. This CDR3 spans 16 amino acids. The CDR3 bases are TGTGCCAGCAGTTTAGGACTAGCGGGAACGACAGATACGCAGTATTTT. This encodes CASSLGLAGTTDTQYF.

The CDR3, as DNA: TGTGCCTGGAGTGTCGGAACTACTAGCACAGATACGCAGTATTTT. Encoded protein: CAWSVGTTSTDTQYF. The chain joins TRBV30 to TRBJ2-3; no clear D gene. Germline loops: CDR1 GTSNPN, CDR2 SVGIG (reference sequence). Trimming took off 0 bases at V and 0 bases at J, with 10 bases between the two ends. CDR3 length: 15 residues.

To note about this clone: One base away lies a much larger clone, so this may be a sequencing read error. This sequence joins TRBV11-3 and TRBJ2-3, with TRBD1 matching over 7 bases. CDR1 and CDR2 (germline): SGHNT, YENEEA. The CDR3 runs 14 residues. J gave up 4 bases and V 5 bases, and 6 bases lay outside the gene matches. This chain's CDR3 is CASSVDRAADTQYF. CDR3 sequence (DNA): TGTGCCAGCAGCGTTGACAGGGCCGCAGATACGCAGTATTTT.

In DNA form, the CDR3 reads TGTGCCAGCAGTTTTAAATTTACCCTGGAGAACACACACGAACAAGAGACCCAGTACTTC. This gives the protein CASSFKFTLENTHEQETQYF. V is TRBV28 and J is TRBJ2-5; unclear D gene. V dropped 3 bases and J dropped 2 bases, with 28 bases sitting between them. The CDR3 is 20 residues long. In germline, CDR1 is MDHEN, CDR2 SYDVKM.

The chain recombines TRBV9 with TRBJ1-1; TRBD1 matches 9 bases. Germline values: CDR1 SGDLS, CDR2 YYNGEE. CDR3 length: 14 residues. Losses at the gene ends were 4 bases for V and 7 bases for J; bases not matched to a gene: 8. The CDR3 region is CASSRATGGVEAFF. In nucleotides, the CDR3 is TGTGCCAGCAGCAGGGCAACAGGGGGCGTTGAAGCTTTCTTT.

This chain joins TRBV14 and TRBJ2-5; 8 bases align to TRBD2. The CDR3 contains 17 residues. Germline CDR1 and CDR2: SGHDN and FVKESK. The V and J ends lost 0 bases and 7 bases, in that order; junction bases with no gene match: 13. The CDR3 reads CASSQDPGTSSYGTQYF. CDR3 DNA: TGTGCCAGCAGCCAAGACCCCGGGACTAGTTCATATGGGACCCAGTACTTC.

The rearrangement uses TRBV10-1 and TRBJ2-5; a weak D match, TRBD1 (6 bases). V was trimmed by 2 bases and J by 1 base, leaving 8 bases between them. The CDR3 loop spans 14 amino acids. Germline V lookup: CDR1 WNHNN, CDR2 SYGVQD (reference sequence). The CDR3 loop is CASSEVQGQETQYF. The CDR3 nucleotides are TGCGCCAGCAGTGAGGTACAGGGCCAAGAGACCCAGTACTTC.